This entry describes one T cell receptor (beta chain). The target antigen is unknown. TCRdb passed the 5' RACE reads through MiXCR, listing each CDR3 protein once. The profile shows around 440,000 distinct CDR3 sequences, about 20% of them singletons. This sample was taken from a study of T-cell memory formation after mild COVID-19. On the study more broadly: Largely donor-specific sequence clusters came from a couple of donors.

Study results and limitations: Chiefly within CM and EM were the contracting CD4+ clones; CD8+ ones were within EMRA.

Deletions cut 1 base from V and 3 bases from J, with 12 bases between. CDR3 size: 14 residues. CDR1 DFQATT and CDR2 SNEGSKA come from the germline V gene (reference sequence). The chain links TRBV20-1 to TRBJ1-1, with TRBD1 as a possible D gene (6 bases). The sequencing sample was made of PBMCs or a T cell subset sorted from them (not recorded which). The sequence was obtained from an adult woman who had mild COVID-19 (a few samples of this study predate the infection). Cell type and time point are not known. The CDR3 protein is CSARAGERDTEAFF. Written as DNA, the CDR3 is TGCAGTGCTAGAGCAGGGGAGCGGGACACTGAAGCTTTCTTT.